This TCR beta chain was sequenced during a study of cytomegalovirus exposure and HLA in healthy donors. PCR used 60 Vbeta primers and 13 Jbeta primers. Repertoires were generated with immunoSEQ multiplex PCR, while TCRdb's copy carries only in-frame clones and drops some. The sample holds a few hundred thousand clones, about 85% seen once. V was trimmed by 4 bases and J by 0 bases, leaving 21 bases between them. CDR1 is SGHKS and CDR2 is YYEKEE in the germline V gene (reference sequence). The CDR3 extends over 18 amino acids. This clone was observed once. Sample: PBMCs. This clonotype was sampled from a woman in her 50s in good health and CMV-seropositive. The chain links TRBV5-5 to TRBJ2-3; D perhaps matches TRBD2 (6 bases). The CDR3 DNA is TGTGCCAGCAGCCCTTCAGGGTGGGCGGGGTGGAGCACAGATACGCAGTATTTT. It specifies CASSPSGWAGWSTDTQYF.